The T cell receptor beta chain under discussion was sequenced for a study of T cells after yellow fever vaccination. The TCR cDNA carried a universal primer site and UMIs from 5'RACE template switching. In TCRdb, the 5' RACE reads were re-called with MiXCR into one record per CDR3 protein. The sample includes around 310,000 distinct CDR3 sequences, 3.5% to 4.5% seen only once; the top ten take around 19%. This clonotype was counted a few times. What it binds is unknown. Germline-derived CDR1 and CDR2 are GTSNPN and SVGIG (reference sequence). V dropped 4 bases and J dropped 0 bases, with 8 bases sitting between them. The CDR3 is made up of 13 amino acids. Study-wide points: Most clones from primary vaccination resurfaced after the booster (about 96% CD4, 88% CD8).

The gene calls are TRBV30 and TRBJ2-3; D unclear. This receptor was identified in a man between 18 and 35 years old who received the YFV17D yellow fever vaccine. Sequencing was performed on PBMCs, taken 15 days after the yellow fever booster vaccination. The CDR3 sequence is CAWNRMSTDTQYF. In DNA form, the CDR3 reads TGTGCCTGGAACCGGATGAGCACAGATACGCAGTATTTT. The complete variable domain, with remaining parts taken from reference TRBV30 and TRBJ2-3, reads SQTIHQWPATLVQPVGSPLSLECTVEGTSNPNLYWYRQAAGRGLQLLFYSVGIGQISSEVPQNLSASRPQDRQFILSSKKLLLSDSGFYLCAWNRMSTDTQYFGPGTRLTVL.